Shown below are 18 T cell receptor beta chains from a single sample sequenced in a study of blood T cell repertoires in COVID-19. Profiled with immunoSEQ multiplex PCR; TCRdb holds only in-frame clones, not every one. The data show under 100,000 clones, around four fifths seen once. Sequencing was carried out using peripheral blood. The receptors shown here come from a human donor in a cohort sampled during active COVID-19.

The count of this clone is one. The chain employs TRBV5-1 and TRBJ2-7; TRBD1 is a possible D gene (6 bases). V lost 0 bases and J lost 0, with 7 bases in between. CDR1 SGHRS and CDR2 YFSETQ come from the germline V gene. The CDR3 sequence is 14 residues long. The CDR3 coding sequence is TGCGCCAGCAGCTTGGGGGGACACTCCTACGAGCAGTACTTC. Its translation: CASSLGGHSYEQYF.

This chain joins TRBV6-2 or TRBV6-3 and TRBJ1-1; 8 nucleotides match TRBD1. The CDR3 sequence is 15 residues long. Per the germline V gene, CDR1 is MNHEY and CDR2 is SVGEGT. The V gene end was trimmed by 4 bases and the J gene end by 3 bases; junction bases not matched to a gene: 7. The chain's CDR3 is CASSFGTGGDTEAFF. CDR3 coding DNA: TGTGCCAGCAGTTTCGGGACAGGCGGGGACACTGAAGCTTTCTTT.

In this sample, this clone turned up once. The rearrangement links TRBV19 to TRBJ1-5; TRBD1 agrees at 8 bases. Per the germline V gene, CDR1 is LNHDA and CDR2 is SQIVND (reference sequence). V shed 8 bases, J shed 7 bases, and the junction held 13 bases outside the gene matches. This CDR3 has 15 amino acids. CDR3 coding DNA: TGTGCCAGTGGACCCCCGGGACAGGCTTTCCAGCCCCAGCATTTT. It translates to CASGPPGQAFQPQHF.

This chain connects TRBV28 to TRBJ2-1; maybe TRBD1 (5 bases). CDR1 MDHEN and CDR2 SYDVKM come from the germline V gene. V was clipped by 7 bases and J by 0 bases, with 13 bases between them. The CDR3 contains 15 residues. CDR3 nucleotides: TGTGCCAGCATAAAGGACACCAGCTCCTACAATGAGCAGTTCTTC. This sequence encodes CASIKDTSSYNEQFF.

The chain combines TRBV7-3 with TRBJ2-2, with D unresolved. Trimming pared 1 base from V and 0 bases from J, leaving 9 bases between. CDR1 is SGHTA, CDR2 FQGTGA, per germline. The CDR3 runs 16 residues. CDR3 coding DNA: TGTGCCAGCAGCTTAAATCCACGAGCGAACACCGGGGAGCTGTTTTTT. This translates into CASSLNPRANTGELFF.

This sequence joins TRBV4-1 and TRBJ1-5, with 8 positions matching TRBD1. V trimming: 3 bases; J trimming: 6 bases; junction bases outside the gene matches: 10. The CDR3 runs to 16 residues. Germline loops: CDR1 MGHRA, CDR2 YSYEKL. In nucleotides, the CDR3 is TGCGCCAGCAGCCAGTTCCTTGGACAGGGAATTCAGCCCCAGCATTTT. It translates to CASSQFLGQGIQPQHF.

This chain links TRBV5-1 with TRBJ1-6; TRBD1 matches at 9 bases. V was pared by 1 base and J by 9 bases, with 5 bases of the junction left unmatched. CDR1 and CDR2 from the germline V gene are SGHRS and YFSETQ. The CDR3 runs 15 residues. The CDR3 coding sequence is TGCGCCAGCAGCTTGACGGGACAGGGACGTTCACCCCTCCACTTT. Translation gives CASSLTGQGRSPLHF.

The V and J genes are TRBV28 and TRBJ1-2, with D hard to call. The V gene's germline CDR1 is MDHEN and CDR2 SYDVKM. V dropped 8 bases and J dropped 4 bases, with 14 bases sitting between them. CDR3 length equals 13 residues. The CDR3 protein is CASSGSLSYGYTF. The CDR3 region has the DNA TGTGCCAGCTCCGGGTCCCTCTCCTATGGCTACACCTTC.

This chain links TRBV29-1 with TRBJ2-7; 7 nucleotides match TRBD1. Trimming took 5 bases from V and 0 from J; bases not matched to a gene: 7. From germline, CDR1 is SQVTM and CDR2 ANQGSEA. The CDR3 spans 14 residues. CDR3 DNA sequence: TGCAGCGTTAGCTCGACAGGGATCTCCTACGAGCAGTACTTC. This codes for CSVSSTGISYEQYF.

V usage is TRBV9 and J usage is TRBJ1-1, with D maybe TRBD1 (5 bases). The CDR3 sequence is 14 residues long. Germline CDR1 SGDLS, CDR2 YYNGEE. Trimming pared 7 bases from V and 5 bases from J, leaving 18 bases between. This CDR3 reads CASRRGGSETEAFF. The CDR3 DNA is TGTGCCAGCCGGCGCGGGGGGAGTGAGACTGAAGCTTTCTTT.

J is TRBJ1-1 and V is TRBV7-9, with D hard to call. Germline V gene sequence: CDR1 SEHNR, CDR2 FQNEAQ (reference sequence). Trimming stripped 8 bases from V and 0 bases from J, with 19 bases between. The CDR3 loop spans 16 amino acids. CDR3 sequence: CASARRQVGMNTEAFF. In nucleotides, the CDR3 is TGTGCCAGCGCAAGAAGACAAGTCGGCATGAACACTGAAGCTTTCTTT.

This sequence joins TRBV5-1 and TRBJ1-2, with D unclear. The V gene lost 0 bases and the J gene lost 5 bases, with 8 bases spanning the gap. The CDR3 sequence is 13 residues long. Germline V lookup: CDR1 SGHRS, CDR2 YFSETQ. This CDR3 reads CASSLEGRYGYTF. The CDR3 coding sequence is TGCGCCAGCAGCTTGGAAGGGAGGTATGGCTACACCTTC. The full variable domain, with the rest looked up from reference TRBV5-1 and TRBJ1-2, is KAGVTQTPRYLIKTRGQQVTLSCSPISGHRSVSWYQQTPGQGLQFLFEYFSETQRNKGNFPGRFSGRQFSNSRSEMNVSTLELGDSALYLCASSLEGRYGYTFGSGTRLTVV.

The J gene is TRBJ2-3, the V gene TRBV7-3; D is ambiguous. CDR1 SGHTA and CDR2 FQGTGA come from the germline V gene. V dropped 2 bases and J dropped 5 bases, with 8 bases sitting between them. CDR3 length: 13 residues. CDR3 protein: CASSLERGDTQYF. The CDR3 DNA is TGTGCCAGCAGCTTAGAGCGAGGAGATACGCAGTATTTT.

The rearrangement uses TRBV5-1 and TRBJ1-5; TRBD1 matches at 7 bases. This CDR3 has 16 amino acids. The trim removed 0 bases at V and 1 base at J, leaving 4 bases unmatched. Germline CDR1 SGHRS, CDR2 YFSETQ. In DNA, the CDR3 is TGCGCCAGCAGCTTGGGGGCAGGGGGAAGCAATCAGCCCCAGCATTTT. Amino acid sequence: CASSLGAGGSNQPQHF.

In its sample, this clone was seen a few times. V gene TRBV7-2 combines with J gene TRBJ2-7; 7 bases agree with TRBD1. Germline CDR1 is SGHTA and CDR2 is FQGNSA. The ends lost 1 base at V and 1 base at J; junction bases unmatched: 4. This CDR3 is 15 amino acids long. CDR3 amino acids: CASSLVVGQSYEQYF. The DNA of the CDR3 is TGTGCCAGCAGCTTAGTAGTGGGACAGTCCTACGAGCAGTACTTC.

This clone was seen more than once but under ten times. The chain couples TRBV5-1 to TRBJ2-3; the match to TRBD1 covers 7 bases. The CDR3 is made up of 14 amino acids. Germline V gene lookup returns CDR1 SGHRS and CDR2 YFSETQ. With 9 bases clipped from V and 0 bases from J, the junction kept 7 bases outside the gene matches. The CDR3 coding sequence is TGCGCCACCCGACAGGGTCGGAGCACAGATACGCAGTATTTT. The encoded protein is CATRQGRSTDTQYF.

In nucleotides, the CDR3 is TGTGCCAGTAGTAGAACCGGGGACACGATCTATGGCTACACCTTC. It codes for CASSRTGDTIYGYTF. The genes are TRBV19 and TRBJ1-2; D may be TRBD1 (6 bases). The CDR3 sequence is 15 residues long. V lost 4 bases, J lost 4 bases, and 16 bases lay in between. From germline, CDR1 is LNHDA and CDR2 SQIVND (reference sequence).

The gene calls are TRBV11-2 and TRBJ2-5, with 9 bases matching TRBD2. V lost 4 bases to trimming and J lost 2 bases; unmatched junction nucleotides: 5. The CDR3 runs to 15 residues. Germline V gives CDR1 SGHAT, CDR2 FQNNGV. CDR3 coding DNA: TGTGCCAGCAGCTCCAGACTAGCGGCTCAAGAGACCCAGTACTTC. The encoded protein is CASSSRLAAQETQYF.